Listed here are 4 T cell receptor beta chains from one sample, sequenced in a study of blood T cell repertoires in COVID-19. Some clones are missing from TCRdb's copy, which holds only in-frame ones; the method was immunoSEQ multiplex PCR. The table records about 360,000 clones, around 87% of them present only once. The source material was peripheral blood. These receptors were collected from a human donor in a cohort sampled during active COVID-19.

This chain links TRBV6-4 with TRBJ2-3; D is ambiguous. Germline V gives CDR1 MRHNA, CDR2 SNTAGT. The CDR3 extends over 14 amino acids. Trimming removed 3 bases at V and 3 bases at J, with 10 bases between. This chain's CDR3 is CASSEGRMTDTQYF. CDR3 DNA sequence: TGTGCCAGCAGTGAGGGCAGGATGACAGATACGCAGTATTTT.

This clone was observed a single time. The chain combines TRBV20-1 with TRBJ2-1; D not resolved. CDR3 length: 11 residues. V was clipped by 5 bases and J by 8 bases, with 10 bases between them. Germline CDR1 DFQATT, CDR2 SNEGSKA (reference sequence). The CDR3 loop reads CSARHNYEQFF. Written as DNA, the CDR3 is TGCAGTGCTCGTCATAACTATGAGCAGTTCTTC.

This chain uses TRBV6-5 with TRBJ2-7; D is perhaps TRBD2 (5 bases). Looked up from germline, CDR1 is MNHEY and CDR2 is SVGAGI. The CDR3 consists of 14 residues. The germline V and J ends were trimmed by 2 bases and 2 bases, with 10 bases remaining between them. CDR3 amino acids: CASSYKGSTYEQYF. CDR3 in DNA: TGTGCCAGCAGTTACAAAGGGAGTACCTACGAGCAGTACTTC.

The genes are TRBV29-1 and TRBJ2-7; TRBD1 matches 9 bases. The CDR3 extends over 15 amino acids. Germline CDR1 reads SQVTM; CDR2 reads ANQGSEA. The junction had 14 bases not matched to a gene; V was cut back by 6 bases and J by 5 bases. The CDR3 is CSVYTNYRGPHEQYF. The CDR3 bases are TGCAGCGTCTATACGAATTACAGGGGGCCCCACGAGCAGTACTTC.